This is a list of T cell receptor beta chains from one sample in a study of T cell responses to AZD1222 COVID-19 vaccine. The repertoire was sequenced with immunoSEQ multiplex PCR; TCRdb's copy has only in-frame clones and lacks some. The table lists tens of thousands of clones, roughly 90% of them singletons. The input for sequencing was peripheral blood, taken on day 0 of AZD1222 vaccination. The receptor source for this set is an adult in good health. Each CDR3 is given without its conserved first and last residue.

13 | TRBV10-3 | AIRADRVGPYEQY
11 | TRBV28 | ASSLRLNTEAF
13 | TRBV9 | ASSATGTGNQPQH
12 | TRBV10-3 | AISESKVNTEAF
15 | TRBV3-1/TRBV3-2 | ASSPSMGRAANYGYT
11 | TRBV10-3 | AINQGGTGELF
13 | TRBV27 | ASSFRDRPVHEQY
13 | TRBV7-9 | ASSFSIGEDEKLF
11 | TRBV7-3 | ASSLSVNTEAF
12 | TRBV10-2 | ASSGWTSNYGYT
14 | TRBV18 | ASSPRGQGYQETQY
12 | TRBV6-1 | ASSEYTGVNIQY
12 | TRBV7-9 | ASSPGLAGVEQF
14 | TRBV7-9 | ASSGFGTGVYNEQF
12 | TRBV15 | ATSRDNSHSPLH
13 | TRBV5-1 | ASSLGAGGTYEQY
13 | TRBV3-1/TRBV3-2 | ASSNTRGPHYEQY
11 | TRBV28 | ASSRGFYNEQF
12 | TRBV3-1/TRBV3-2 | ASSQGGSNQPQH
12 | TRBV30 | AWRRTDRNYGYT
13 | TRBV6-4 | ASSPGQSDSDTQY
11 | TRBV5-4 | ASSLNDGYEQY
14 | TRBV5-4 | ASSFGGSPKADTQY
14 | TRBV13 | ASSSSHGTVSYEQY
13 | TRBV2 | ASTKEHGQGVYLH
12 | TRBV28 | ASSFFHRAGELF
11 | TRBV7-9 | ASSLGQQETQY
16 | TRBV5-6 | ASSFGTGGTDRYNEQF
14 | TRBV7-9 | ASSLRGALNTGELF
14 | TRBV4-1 | ASSQESGARTGELF
10 | TRBV5-6 | ASSWAGQPQH
10 | TRBV5-4 | ASRGGGTEAF
12 | TRBV5-1 | ASSPGQYNSPLH
11 | TRBV7-3 | ASSRINLDEQF
12 | TRBV11-2 | ASSSPRGTGELF